One sample yielded the 5 T cell receptor beta chains listed below, sequenced in a study of blood T cell repertoires in COVID-19. Here immunoSEQ multiplex PCR was the method, and the copy in TCRdb shows in-frame clones only, minus some. This table holds approximately 200,000 clones, about 88% found once. Sequenced input: peripheral blood. The source of these receptors is a woman between 25 and 40 years old with active or convalescent COVID-19.

The chain is built from TRBV6-5 and TRBJ1-5, with D hard to call. This CDR3 comprises 14 residues. Germline V CDR1 and CDR2: MNHEY, SVGAGI. V lost 1 base and J lost 3, with 7 bases in between. The DNA for the CDR3 is TGTGCCAGCAGTTACTTTAGTGTCAATCAGCCCCAGCATTTT. Its translation is CASSYFSVNQPQHF.

This clone appeared a single time. J is TRBJ1-5 and V is TRBV30; D is unclear. The V end lost 4 bases, the J end lost 6 bases, and 13 bases lay between the germline ends. CDR1 GTSNPN and CDR2 SVGIG come from the germline V gene (reference sequence). The CDR3 has 13 amino acids. The CDR3 coding sequence is TGTGCCTGGAATAGGGAGGGCGGTCAGCCCCAGCATTTT. It translates to CAWNREGGQPQHF.

The chain combines TRBV10-1 with TRBJ1-1; 7 nucleotides agree with TRBD1. CDR1 and CDR2 (germline): WNHNN, SYGVQD (reference sequence). Losses at the gene ends were 1 base for V and 8 bases for J; bases not matched to a gene: 4. The CDR3 has 13 residues. CDR3 DNA: TGCGCCAGCAGTGAGTTTGTGACAGGGGAAGCTTTCTTT. Translation gives CASSEFVTGEAFF.

This clone is a singleton in its sample. The chain couples TRBV28 to TRBJ2-1, with D possibly being TRBD2 (5 bases). The V end was cut by 4 bases, the J end by 0 bases, with 13 bases between. The germline CDR1 and CDR2 sequences are MDHEN and SYDVKM. This CDR3 is 16 amino acids long. The CDR3, as DNA: TGTGCCAGCAGTTCTGAGGGCAAAGTCTCCTACAATGAGCAGTTCTTC. Protein sequence: CASSSEGKVSYNEQFF.

The genes are TRBV18 and TRBJ1-5; the D gene is possibly TRBD1 (5 bases). Looked up from germline, CDR1 is KGHSH and CDR2 is LQKENI. Trimming took off 2 bases at V and 1 base at J, with 15 bases between the two ends. This CDR3 has 17 amino acids. CDR3 DNA sequence: TGTGCCAGCTCACCAGGTGGATGGGGGGACAGCAATCAGCCCCAGCATTTT. Protein sequence: CASSPGGWGDSNQPQHF.